This TCR beta chain came from a study of low-dose radiotherapy and immunotherapy resistance in tumors. Study details: Cohort 1 received 0.5 Gy per fraction every 2 weeks, totaling 6.5 Gy. Intravenous nivolumab 240 mg every two weeks plus ipilimumab 1 mg/kg every six weeks was given to patients. Patients took aspirin (300 mg orally, daily) for four cycles beginning at cycle 1 day 1.

Time point described: after trial treatment. Treatment denoted: LDRT plus nivolumab, ipilimumab, low-dose cyclophosphamide and aspirin (RACIN trial). Patients qualified if they had advanced solid tumors that lacked tumor-infiltrating lymphocytes. This clonotype showed up many times. A junction boundary mismatches the germline segment, possibly from a read error. TRAV- and TRBV-specific primers were used for first-strand cDNA, which covered alpha and beta chains. Using a constant-region primer together with a V-primer adapter, TCRs were subjected to 20 to 25 PCR cycles of amplification. TCRdb re-called the reads through MiXCR, storing one row per CDR3 protein. Of 75,000 to 95,000 distinct CDR3 sequences listed, around 20% are singletons. The CDR3 has 15 amino acids. Looked up from germline, CDR1 is SGHRS and CDR2 is YFSETQ.

The TCR sequence derives from a female donor with ovarian cancer. The chain links TRBV5-1 to TRBJ1-6; TRBD1 matches 7 bases. The sample in question was PBMCs, obtained after low-dose radiotherapy plus immunotherapy. The CDR3 DNA sequence: TGCGCCAGCACCTTGGGACAGCCTTATAATTCACCCCTCCACTTT. Amino acids: CASTLGQPYNSPLHF.